This T cell receptor (beta chain) was recovered during a study of blood T cell repertoires in COVID-19. About the study: COVID-19 samples, acute and convalescent, were from the United States, Italy and Spain. The cDNA or gDNA used as material had been derived from T cells, B-cell-depleted T cells, or PBMCs.

Authors' analysis steps: Counts of nucleated cells, estimated from reference gene primer amplification, were obtained. Only in-frame clones appear in the TCRdb table, and some are missing; sequencing was by immunoSEQ multiplex PCR. V and J calls and clone size are copied from that table; D and trimming were computed from the DNA. This table has about 120,000 clones, around 89% appearing once. The CDR3 sequence is 16 residues long. Trimming cost V 5 bases and J 0 bases; bases outside gene matches: 9. Per the germline V gene, CDR1 is LNHDA and CDR2 is SQIVND (reference sequence). The TCR sequence derives from a man in his 70s with active or convalescent COVID-19. The genes are TRBV19 and TRBJ1-2; 7 bases match TRBD1. Sequencing used peripheral blood. The DNA of the CDR3 is TGTGCCAGTAGTCCTCGGCCGGGACAGTCTAACTATGGCTACACCTTC. As protein: CASSPRPGQSNYGYTF.